This T cell receptor (beta chain) was recovered during a study of blood T cell repertoires in COVID-19 (dated by TCRdb to about 2020). With respect to the entire study: The collaborator samples originated in the United States, Italy and Spain and spanned the acute and convalescent phases of COVID-19. Where HLA class I and class II types were available, the types were taken from metadata supplied by the sample provider, not from assay-based typing. A freely available public database, intended as a resource for researchers studying the immune response to SARS-CoV-2, is where the repertoires were released. Deeply sampled blood TCRbeta repertoires from subjects exposed to, actively infected with, or recovered from COVID-19 were included in the dataset. Sample metadata almost always included a de-identified subject ID, COVID-19 status, age in years and sex. The material from the prospective study consisted of cDNA or gDNA derived from T cells, B-cell-depleted T cells, or PBMCs. Samples came from the ongoing ImmuneRACE study (first 160 participants) plus 1,254 subjects from 6 global collaborators.

In its sample, this clone was seen once. The target of this receptor is not known. Qualities for individual bases were not recorded, and no much larger clone is one base off. The immunoSEQ Assay, a bias-controlled multiplex PCR, was used to amplify TCRbeta CDR3 regions from genomic DNA. The authors' pipeline ran thus. Nucleated cell counts per sample were estimated from amplification of reference gene primers within the assay. To quantify the absolute abundance of each unique TCRbeta CDR3 rearrangement, sequence reads were collapsed and filtered. For each sample, productive Simpson clonality was calculated by taking the square root of Simpson's diversity index across productive rearrangements. What TCRdb holds here is the immuneACCESS table cut down to in-frame rearrangements. Part of the clones is not present; checked against another copy, under half of the missing clones reflect an unresolved V gene, and the others are unexplained. V and J calls and clone size are those listed in that table; D and trimming were worked out from the DNA. The sample table records 200,000 to 250,000 clones; around 83% of these occur just once. Of the sample, 2.5% to 3.5% falls within the top ten clones.

Each collaborating institution followed its own protocols to collect whole blood in K2EDTA tubes. For TCRbeta analysis, collaborator samples were shipped as frozen whole blood, as isolated PBMCs, or as DNA extracted from either sample type. Overall study outcomes, separate from this receptor: The quantity of clinical and demographic metadata differed by source and by participant and was supplied without curation.

The CDR3 starts with the cysteine, ends with the phenylalanine, and has 14 residues. Left in the record is the CDR3 DNA by itself, 42 bases read in frame from the first base. Between the V and J ends, shortened by 2 bases and 0 bases respectively, the junction contains 8 bases. For CDR1 and CDR2, the germline V gene (reference sequence) lists SEHNR and FQNEAQ. This receptor chain uses TRBV7-9 and TRBJ2-7, with a tentative D gene TRBD2 over 5 matching bases. The sequence came from a man in his forties or fifties with active or convalescent COVID-19. The sequencing sample was made of peripheral blood. The CDR3 protein sequence reads: CASSLTGTSYEQYF. The nucleotides read TGTGCCAGCAGCTTAACGGGAACCTCCTACGAGCAGTACTTC.